This entry lists 24 T cell receptor beta chains sequenced from one sample in a study of cytomegalovirus exposure and HLA in healthy donors. PCR primers comprised 60 Vbeta and 13 Jbeta primers. Method: immunoSEQ multiplex PCR; TCRdb's copy keeps in-frame clones and lacks some. The table includes fewer than 150,000 clones, over 75% detected once. The sample consisted of PBMCs. The receptors were sampled from a human donor in good health.

This clone was recorded a few times. The V gene is TRBV20-1, the J gene TRBJ2-7; D uncertain. Trimming took 6 bases from V and 6 from J, leaving 12 bases between them. The CDR3 has 11 amino acids. CDR1 DFQATT and CDR2 SNEGSKA come from the germline V gene (reference sequence). The DNA for the CDR3 is TGCAGTGCCCCCGCCCCCGGCGAGCAGTACTTC. It specifies CSAPAPGEQYF.

This rearrangement joins TRBV2 to TRBJ1-1, with 7 bases aligning to TRBD1. The V gene's germline CDR1 is SNHLY and CDR2 FYNNEI. The CDR3 runs to 15 residues. V lost 5 bases, J lost 1 base, and 7 bases stayed unmatched. The CDR3 here is CASSQQTGPNTEAFF. CDR3 nucleotide sequence: TGTGCCAGCAGTCAACAGACAGGGCCGAACACTGAAGCTTTCTTT.

This clone has just one count. The J gene is TRBJ2-6, the V gene TRBV19; D is uncertain. The V gene's germline CDR1 is LNHDA and CDR2 SQIVND (reference sequence). The CDR3 extends over 13 amino acids. Trimming removed 10 bases from V and 0 bases from J, with 7 bases in between. CDR3 sequence reads: CATELSGANVLTF. The CDR3 region has the DNA TGTGCCACCGAACTCTCTGGGGCCAACGTCCTGACTTTC.

This clone was picked up a small number of times. The rearrangement links TRBV6-1 to TRBJ1-1, with D perhaps matching TRBD1 (6 bases). This CDR3 has 13 residues. The germline gives CDR1 MNHNS, CDR2 SASEGT. V lost 10 bases and J 1 base, leaving 13 bases between the germline ends. In DNA form, the CDR3 reads TGTGCCACCCAAGTACAGGGGAACACTGAAGCTTTCTTT. This codes for CATQVQGNTEAFF.

In this sample, this clone turned up once. The chain employs TRBV6-5 and TRBJ2-2; maybe TRBD1 (6 bases). The V and J ends lost 7 bases and 5 bases respectively, with 17 bases between them. The length of the CDR3 is 15 residues. Germline V gives CDR1 MNHEY, CDR2 SVGAGI. The CDR3 here is CASTKWDKGTGELFF. Written as DNA, the CDR3 is TGTGCCAGCACCAAATGGGACAAGGGGACCGGGGAGCTGTTTTTT.

The CDR3 DNA follows: TGCGCCAGCAGCTTGGCCAGGATCGTACTACAGGGGGAGAATTCACCCCTCCACTTT. Translating gives CASSLARIVLQGENSPLHF. The V gene is TRBV5-1, the J gene TRBJ1-6; 8 nucleotides agree with TRBD1. V dropped 0 bases and J dropped 7; count of bases not matched to a gene: 15. In germline, CDR1 is SGHRS, CDR2 YFSETQ. This CDR3 is built from 19 residues.

This clone was picked up one time. The V gene is TRBV7-9, the J gene TRBJ2-4; possible D gene TRBD2, 7 bases. The CDR3 is 15 residues long. The V gene's germline CDR1 is SEHNR and CDR2 FQNEAQ (reference sequence). Trimming cost V 5 bases and J 7 bases, with 18 bases left between them. The CDR3 DNA is TGTGCCAGCAGCGGGGAGGGGGGGTGGGCGAACATTCAGTACTTC. Its protein is CASSGEGGWANIQYF. The whole variable domain, remainder taken from reference TRBV7-9 and TRBJ2-4, is DTGVSQNPRHKITKRGQNVTFRCDPISEHNRLYWYRQTLGQGPEFLTYFQNEAQLEKSRLLSDRFSAERPKGSFSTLEIQRTEQGDSAMYLCASSGEGGWANIQYFGAGTRLSVL.

The V call is TRBV5-4, the J call TRBJ2-2; TRBD1 aligns across 8 bases. This CDR3 has 16 residues. Germline V gene sequence: CDR1 SGHNT, CDR2 YYREEE (reference sequence). The V gene end was trimmed by 4 bases and the J gene end by 5 bases; junction bases not matched to a gene: 10. Written as DNA, the CDR3 is TGTGCCAGCAGCCCTTCACAGGGGGTTTTAACCGGGGAGCTGTTTTTT. Protein sequence: CASSPSQGVLTGELFF.

The rearrangement links TRBV6-1 to TRBJ1-1, with 7 bases matching TRBD1. The CDR3 contains 13 residues. Germline V gene lookup returns CDR1 MNHNS and CDR2 SASEGT. The V gene end was trimmed by 10 bases and the J gene end by 7 bases; junction bases not matched to a gene: 12. CDR3 sequence reads: CAISGQHSLEAFF. The CDR3 bases are TGTGCCATTTCGGGACAGCACAGCCTTGAAGCTTTCTTT.

The J gene is TRBJ2-7, the V gene TRBV19, with D possibly matching TRBD1 (5 bases). The CDR3 runs 15 residues. The germline gives CDR1 LNHDA, CDR2 SQIVND (reference sequence). The germline V and J ends were trimmed by 10 bases and 3 bases, with 22 bases remaining between them. CDR3 bases: TGTGCCACCCGCCGAGGTTCTGGGGCACTCTACGAGCAGTACTTC. Its protein is CATRRGSGALYEQYF.

The chain recombines TRBV6-6 with TRBJ1-2; 8 nucleotides align to TRBD1. Unmatched junction bases numbered 7, after V lost 7 bases and J lost 6 bases. The length of the CDR3 is 13 residues. CDR1 and CDR2 (germline): MNHNY, SVGAGI (reference sequence). For the CDR3, the DNA is TGTGCCAGCACCCTAGGGACAGGTGATGGCTACACCTTC. This translates into CASTLGTGDGYTF.

The V and J genes are TRBV11-2 and TRBJ2-3, with D possibly being TRBD2 (5 bases). Germline V gene data show CDR1 as SGHAT and CDR2 as FQNNGV. The CDR3 covers 14 residues. Trimming cost V 3 bases and J 3 bases, with 10 bases left between them. The CDR3 here is CASSFFGGTDTQYF. Here the CDR3 DNA reads TGTGCCAGCAGCTTCTTTGGCGGGACAGATACGCAGTATTTT.

The table lists this clone with a count of one. V and J are TRBV7-9 and TRBJ2-2; D possibly corresponds to TRBD2 (6 bases). The CDR3 spans 16 residues. The germline V gene has CDR1 SEHNR and CDR2 FQNEAQ (reference sequence). Trimming removed 4 bases at V and 6 bases at J, with 18 bases between. The CDR3 sequence: CASSSNHFGRAGELFF. CDR3 nucleotide sequence: TGTGCCAGCAGCTCAAATCATTTCGGGAGAGCCGGGGAGCTGTTTTTT.

The gene calls are TRBV7-3 and TRBJ2-6; D possibly corresponds to TRBD1 (5 bases). Germline assignment: CDR1 SGHTA and CDR2 FQGTGA. V gave up 6 bases and J gave up 0 bases, with 12 bases separating them. The CDR3 extends over 16 amino acids. The CDR3 reads CASRDLQVSGANVLTF. The CDR3 nucleotides read TGTGCCAGCAGAGATCTACAGGTCTCTGGGGCCAACGTCCTGACTTTC.

V and J are TRBV28 and TRBJ2-7; 11 bases are a match to TRBD2. CDR1 MDHEN and CDR2 SYDVKM come from the germline V gene. The V and J ends lost 5 bases and 7 bases, in that order; junction bases with no gene match: 10. The CDR3 consists of 15 residues. This CDR3 is CASSVLAGGKNEQYF. CDR3 bases: TGTGCCAGCAGTGTTCTAGCGGGAGGTAAGAATGAGCAGTACTTC.

Notes on this clone: Within the sample, other DNA sequences also encode this same CDR3. CDR3 region: CASSIGSYSNQPQHF. CDR3 sequence (DNA): TGTGCCAGTAGTATAGGCAGTTATAGCAATCAGCCCCAGCATTTT. The chain couples TRBV19 to TRBJ1-5; no firm D call. Trimming pared 1 base from V and 0 bases from J, leaving 7 bases between. The CDR3 length is 15 residues. CDR1 LNHDA and CDR2 SQIVND come from the germline V gene (reference sequence). The variable domain in full, completed from reference TRBV19 and TRBJ1-5, reads DGGITQSPKYLFRKEGQNVTLSCEQNLNHDAMYWYRQDPGQGLRLIYYSQIVNDFQKGDIAEGYSVSREKKESFPLTVTSAQKNPTAFYLCASSIGSYSNQPQHFGDGTRLSIL.

V is TRBV6-1 and J is TRBJ1-2, with TRBD1 matching over 7 bases. Unmatched junction bases numbered 14, after V lost 7 bases and J lost 6 bases. The CDR3 sequence is 15 residues long. Germline V gene data show CDR1 as MNHNS and CDR2 as SASEGT. The CDR3 is CASKQWIGTVDGYTF. CDR3 nucleotide sequence: TGTGCCAGCAAGCAGTGGATTGGGACAGTCGATGGCTACACCTTC.

The V call is TRBV7-9, the J call TRBJ2-5; 10 nucleotides line up with TRBD2. Gene TRBJ2-7 matches the end of the DNA better, so the J call may be wrong. The CDR3 is 15 residues long. Per germline, CDR1 SEHNR and CDR2 FQNEAQ (reference sequence). In nucleotides, the CDR3 is TGTGCCAGCAGCTTACTGGTAGCGGGAGGTTCCGAGCAGTACTTC. This codes for CASSLLVAGGSEQYF.

The chain combines TRBV2 with TRBJ2-7, with 9 nucleotides matching TRBD1. J lost 6 bases, V lost 6 bases, and 6 bases had no gene match. The germline V gene has CDR1 SNHLY and CDR2 FYNNEI. CDR3 size: 13 residues. DNA of the CDR3: TGTGCCAGCAGGATACGACAGGGGGGCGAGCAGTACTTC. It translates to CASRIRQGGEQYF.

The CDR3 reads CASSLGTGNEKLFF. DNA for the CDR3: TGTGCCAGTAGTCTCGGGACAGGTAATGAAAAACTGTTTTTT. V and J are TRBV19 and TRBJ1-4; 8 bases are a match to TRBD1. The CDR3 covers 14 residues. Germline lookup yields CDR1 LNHDA and CDR2 SQIVND (reference sequence). Germline trimming cut 5 bases from V and 4 bases from J; bases unmatched to any gene: 3.

The chain links TRBV4-2 to TRBJ1-2, with D tentatively TRBD1 (5 bases). The CDR3 covers 15 residues. Between the trimmed V and J ends, which lost 0 bases and 3 bases, there was a span of 11 bases. From germline, CDR1 is LGHNA and CDR2 YNFKEQ. CDR3 sequence (DNA): TGTGCCAGCAGCCAAGATTTGGGGGGGGACTATGGCTACACCTTC. This sequence encodes CASSQDLGGDYGYTF.

This clone has just one count. The chain combines TRBV28 with TRBJ2-7, with 8 bases matching TRBD2. Germline V gives CDR1 MDHEN, CDR2 SYDVKM. The CDR3 is 16 amino acids. With V trimmed by 3 bases and J by 0 bases, 7 bases remained unmatched. The CDR3: CASSFPRGATSYEQYF. DNA for the CDR3: TGTGCCAGCAGTTTTCCGCGGGGGGCAACCTCCTACGAGCAGTACTTC.

This clone appeared a single time. The rearrangement joins TRBV5-1 to TRBJ2-7; D possibly corresponds to TRBD1 (6 bases). The CDR3 totals 15 residues. The V end lost 6 bases, the J end lost 2 bases, and 18 bases lay between the germline ends. The germline gives CDR1 SGHRS, CDR2 YFSETQ. CDR3 DNA sequence: TGCGCCAGCAACCCGGGTGTCAGGGGTACCTACGAGCAGTACTTC. Amino acid sequence: CASNPGVRGTYEQYF.

This clone was observed a single time. The V call is TRBV9, the J call TRBJ2-6; D perhaps matches TRBD1 (8 bases). V gave up 4 bases and J gave up 4 bases, with 24 bases separating them. This CDR3 has 19 residues. CDR1 SGDLS and CDR2 YYNGEE come from the germline V gene. CDR3 loop: CASSPGGAQGATGANVLTF. The CDR3 DNA is TGTGCCAGCAGCCCAGGGGGGGCGCAGGGGGCGACCGGGGCCAACGTCCTGACTTTC.